This T cell receptor beta chain originates from a study of control samples from healthy donors and cancer patients. Produced via immunoSEQ multiplex PCR; TCRdb's table is partial and in-frame only. The table shows fewer than 200,000 clones, with roughly 95% occurring only once. The sequence was collected from a woman in her sixties or seventies in good health. Sequences were obtained from blood.

Here the CDR3 reads CASSLWTGGTQNIQYF. The CDR3 DNA reads as TGTGCCAGCAGCTTGTGGACAGGGGGCACCCAAAACATTCAGTACTTC. V usage is TRBV5-8 and J usage is TRBJ2-4, with TRBD1 matching over 11 bases. V was clipped by 1 base and J by 5 bases; unmatched bases: 5. The V gene's germline CDR1 is SGHTS and CDR2 YDEGEE. The CDR3 spans 16 residues.